This T cell receptor (beta chain) derives from a study of blood T cell repertoires in COVID-19. Turning to the study itself: Acute and convalescent COVID-19 specimens originated in the United States, Italy and Spain.

The protocol was immunoSEQ multiplex PCR, while the TCRdb copy is restricted to in-frame clones and leaves out a portion. The sample has 100,000 to 120,000 clones; about 76% are singletons. Germline-derived CDR1 and CDR2 are GTSNPN and SVGIG (reference sequence). V shed 0 bases, J shed 6 bases, and the junction held 9 bases outside the gene matches. The CDR3 length is 15 residues. The gene calls are TRBV30 and TRBJ2-3; 7 nucleotides line up with TRBD2. The receptor's source is a man at least 80 years old with acute or convalescent COVID-19. The material sequenced was peripheral blood. CDR3 DNA sequence: TGTGCCTGGAGTGTACGGGGCGGGAGTTTTGATACGCAGTATTTT. Translation gives CAWSVRGGSFDTQYF.